The present TCR beta chain was sequenced within a study of T-cell reconstitution after alpha-beta-depleted transplantation in children. As it was prepared, the TCRbeta library received unique molecular identifiers. TCRdb re-derived calls from the PCR reads in MiXCR, one entry per CDR3 protein. The table records 540,000 or so distinct CDR3 sequences, roughly 24% of them present only once. Per germline, CDR1 SGDLS and CDR2 YYNGEE. Losses at the gene ends were 4 bases for V and 7 bases for J; bases not matched to a gene: 4. The CDR3 has 13 amino acids. This receptor was obtained from a boy in the first two years of life who had a stem cell transplant for acute myeloid leukemia, so the T cells may come from the graft donor. The rearrangement links TRBV9 to TRBJ2-1; TRBD2 agrees at 8 bases. Here the sequenced sample was PBMCs, mostly from graft donor cells, taken 360 days after TCRalphabeta/CD19-depleted stem cell transplant. CDR3 protein: CASSWTSQNEQFF. In DNA, the CDR3 is TGTGCCAGCAGCTGGACTAGCCAGAATGAGCAGTTCTTC.